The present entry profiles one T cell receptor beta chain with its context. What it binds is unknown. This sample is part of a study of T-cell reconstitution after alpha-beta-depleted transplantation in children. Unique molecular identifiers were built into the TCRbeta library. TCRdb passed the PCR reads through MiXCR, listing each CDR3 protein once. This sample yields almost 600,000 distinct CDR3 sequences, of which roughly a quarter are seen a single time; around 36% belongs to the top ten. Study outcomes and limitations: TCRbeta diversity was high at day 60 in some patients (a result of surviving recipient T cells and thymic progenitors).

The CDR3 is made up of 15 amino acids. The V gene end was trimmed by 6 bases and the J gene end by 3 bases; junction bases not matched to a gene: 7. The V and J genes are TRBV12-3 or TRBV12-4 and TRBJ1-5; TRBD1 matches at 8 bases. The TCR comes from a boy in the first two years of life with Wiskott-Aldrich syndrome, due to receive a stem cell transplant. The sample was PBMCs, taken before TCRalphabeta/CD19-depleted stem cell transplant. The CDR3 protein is CASRQTGAHNQPQHF. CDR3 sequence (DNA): TGTGCCAGCAGACAGACAGGGGCCCACAATCAGCCCCAGCATTTT.